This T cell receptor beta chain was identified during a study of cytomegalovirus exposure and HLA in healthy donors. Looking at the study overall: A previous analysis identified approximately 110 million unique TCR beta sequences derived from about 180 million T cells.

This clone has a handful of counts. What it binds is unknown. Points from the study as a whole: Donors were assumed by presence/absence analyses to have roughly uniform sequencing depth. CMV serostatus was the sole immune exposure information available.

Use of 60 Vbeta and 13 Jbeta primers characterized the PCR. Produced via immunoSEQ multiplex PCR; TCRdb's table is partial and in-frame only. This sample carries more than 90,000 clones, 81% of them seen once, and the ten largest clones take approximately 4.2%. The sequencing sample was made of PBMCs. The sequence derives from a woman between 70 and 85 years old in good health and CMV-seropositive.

In DNA form, the CDR3 reads TGTGCCAGCAGCCCACTTAGCGGGAGGGCGTCAGATACGCAGTATTTT. Its translation is CASSPLSGRASDTQYF. The rearrangement joins TRBV7-3 to TRBJ2-3; 11 bases fit TRBD2. This CDR3 is 16 amino acids long. The V gene end was trimmed by 5 bases and the J gene end by 4 bases; junction bases not matched to a gene: 8. The germline CDR1 and CDR2 sequences are SGHTA and FQGTGA.